These T cell receptor beta chains were read from a single sample in a study of vaccination and CD4 T cells after COVID-19. Antigens of these TCRs are unknown. TCRdb redid the calling of the PCR reads with MiXCR, one entry per CDR3 protein. Of about 7,300 distinct CDR3 sequences in the sample, about 29% were seen once. The sequenced sample consisted of CD4+ T cells from blood, cultured in vitro. These receptors originate from a human donor in good health. Both conserved end residues are trimmed from each CDR3. D genes are given only for firm matches. The size of a clone is reported for some rows only, either as once, few or many, or as a class for expanded clones.

V	size	D	CDR3
TRBV10-3	.	.	AISEPTVAPYEQY
TRBV27	few	.	ASRVKSNQPQH
TRBV6-1	medium-sized	.	ASEGGGQVEQF
TRBV7-3	few	TRBD1	ASSSGQGETEAF
TRBV7-3	few	.	ASSRGAIPGGQETQY
TRBV6-5	.	.	ASSYAPGRSMNTEAF
TRBV19	.	TRBD1	ASKRDREGTEAF
TRBV6-5	few	.	ASSSSLNTEAF
TRBV11-2	few	.	ASSPAGQGGVNYGYT
TRBV2	few	TRBD1	ASGGQGESPLH
TRBV6-1	few	.	ATSTGYEQY
TRBV6-5	few	.	ASSYGNRVNTEAF
TRBV27	.	.	ASSPPGGGVSSTEAF
TRBV29-1	.	.	SVRGETQY
TRBV20-1	few	.	SASTLLNYGYT
TRBV5-8	.	.	ASSLGVGGETQY
TRBV5-6	.	.	ASSFISDYTEAF
TRBV18	.	.	ASSRGANTYEQY
TRBV28	few	.	ASSLWGGSLPNEQF
TRBV6-4	.	.	ASSDNSGANVLT
TRBV6-5	.	.	ASSYTGRNQETQY
TRBV18	.	TRBD1	ASSTGQGYNSPLH
TRBV20-1	few	.	SASSTGVYGYT
TRBV5-1	few	TRBD1	ASSLKQGDSPLH
TRBV6-1	few	TRBD2	ASSSGLAETQY
TRBV29-1	.	TRBD2	SLGRGEQETQY
TRBV7-9	.	.	ATILWGSDGELF
TRBV7-8	few	TRBD1	ASSSRGHSNQPQH
TRBV6-1	few	.	ASNEASNQPQH
TRBV6-1	few	.	ASSEMVETNYGYT
TRBV11-1	.	TRBD1	ASRLGTGGVNTEAF
TRBV7-2	.	TRBD2	ASSFNGGALQETQY
TRBV6-1	.	TRBD1	ASSRDRLPQETQY
TRBV7-2	.	.	ASSFGTRTGELF
TRBV5-4	.	.	ASSSGTEETQY
TRBV27	few	.	ASSPGHSNYEQY
TRBV6-5	few	.	ASSYSGGSYGYT
TRBV9	few	.	ASSQDWQETQY
TRBV7-6	.	.	ASSLGPTPDTQY
TRBV21-1	.	.	ASSIYLCSVGGRDRGY
TRBV20-1	.	TRBD2	SARFLAGRGETQY
TRBV6-1	.	.	ASSETGNEQF
TRBV6-1	medium-sized	.	ASSAGPYNSPLH
TRBV11-1	few	.	ASSLDRGAGRQF
TRBV21-1	.	.	ASSKVLGGDRRMNTEAF
TRBV5-1	few	.	ASLDGLGEAF
TRBV5-4	.	TRBD1	ASSYTDRDLYGYT
TRBV20-1	.	.	SARRERYSNQPQH
TRBV7-2	few	.	ASNQGPGDTQY
TRBV14	.	.	ASSRTPFGRAYEQY
TRBV6-1	few	.	ASRLDRNTEAF
TRBV29-1	few	.	SATSSGWTLASTDTQY
TRBV7-3	few	TRBD2	ASSFGASGVGDTQY
TRBV7-9	.	.	ASSLMMGDNEQF
TRBV20-1	few	.	SARPTGREQY
TRBV6-2/TRBV6-3	.	.	ASSPRASYGYT
TRBV7-3	.	TRBD2	ASSLELAGSREQF
TRBV4-2	few	.	ASSQEGRTLGNTIY
TRBV6-1	.	.	ASSELLETQY
TRBV9	.	.	ASSRHGQETQY